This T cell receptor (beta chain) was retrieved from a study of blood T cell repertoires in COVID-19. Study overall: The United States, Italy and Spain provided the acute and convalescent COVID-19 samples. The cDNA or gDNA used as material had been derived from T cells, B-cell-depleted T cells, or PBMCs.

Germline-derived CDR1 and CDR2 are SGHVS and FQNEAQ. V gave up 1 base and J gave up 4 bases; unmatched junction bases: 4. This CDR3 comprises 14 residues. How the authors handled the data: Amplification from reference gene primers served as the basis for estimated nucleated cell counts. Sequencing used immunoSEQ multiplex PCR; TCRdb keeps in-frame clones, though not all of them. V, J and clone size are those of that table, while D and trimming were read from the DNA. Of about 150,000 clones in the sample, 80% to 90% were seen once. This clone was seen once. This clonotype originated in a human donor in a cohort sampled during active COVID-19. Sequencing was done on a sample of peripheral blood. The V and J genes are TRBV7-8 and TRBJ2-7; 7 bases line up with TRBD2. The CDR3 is CASSLGGGVYEQYF. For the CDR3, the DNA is TGTGCCAGCAGCTTAGGTGGGGGGGTTTACGAGCAGTACTTC.